This TCR beta chain is drawn from a study of blood T cell repertoires in COVID-19. Overall study: COVID-19 samples collected from the United States, Italy and Spain covered acute and convalescent phases. T cells, B-cell-depleted T cells, or PBMCs provided the cDNA or gDNA that served as material.

V gave up 2 bases and J gave up 5 bases, with 12 bases separating them. There are 13 residues in the CDR3. CDR1 and CDR2 (germline): GTSNPN, SVGIG (reference sequence). Enrollment of patients from Seattle took place during active infection, with longitudinal follow-up. As handled by the study authors: Nucleated cell number was recorded as an estimate derived from reference gene primer amplification. Sequencing used immunoSEQ multiplex PCR; TCRdb keeps in-frame clones, though not all of them. V, J and clone size are those of that table, while D and trimming were read from the DNA. This sample has a few hundred thousand clones, with roughly 85% found just once.

The chain carries TRBV30 and TRBJ2-5; possible D gene TRBD2, 6 bases. Specimen: peripheral blood. This receptor was identified in a woman in her 70s with COVID-19, enrolled during active disease. The CDR3 nucleotides are TGTGCCTGGAGTAGTCCGGGGGTGGAGACCCAGTACTTC. It translates to CAWSSPGVETQYF.